These 23 T cell receptor beta chains were all obtained from the same sample, sequenced in a study of blood T cell repertoires in COVID-19. Generated by immunoSEQ multiplex PCR, the TCRdb table keeps only in-frame clones and is missing some. This table has about 130,000 clones, approximately 85% appearing once. The sample taken for sequencing was peripheral blood. All receptors derive from a human donor in a cohort sampled during active COVID-19.

This clone came up once. The chain carries TRBV12-3 or TRBV12-4 and TRBJ2-3; tentatively, D is TRBD1 (6 bases). Between the trimmed V and J ends, which lost 6 bases and 4 bases, there was a span of 8 bases. This CDR3 has 12 residues. The CDR3 DNA follows: TGTGCCAGCAGCAGGACAGCAGATACGCAGTATTTT. Amino acids: CASSRTADTQYF.

The gene calls are TRBV9 and TRBJ1-2; 8 bases match TRBD1. Trimming cost V 3 bases and J 4 bases; bases outside gene matches: 11. The CDR3 sequence is 16 residues long. Per germline, CDR1 SGDLS and CDR2 YYNGEE. CDR3 bases: TGTGCCAGCAGCGCCGGAGGACAGGGACTCCTCTATGGCTACACCTTC. Its translation is CASSAGGQGLLYGYTF.

This rearrangement joins TRBV3-1 (or the pseudogene TRBV3-2) to TRBJ2-7, with D maybe TRBD2 (6 bases). From germline, CDR1 is LGHDT and CDR2 YNNKEL (reference sequence). Trimming cost V 5 bases and J 3 bases, with 11 bases left between them. The CDR3 consists of 13 residues. The CDR3 nucleotides are TGTGCCAGCAGCTCCGGACTAAACTACGAGCAGTACTTC. Protein sequence: CASSSGLNYEQYF.

The chain has TRBV7-9 and TRBJ1-5; 12 bases align to TRBD1. CDR1 is SEHNR and CDR2 is FQNEAQ in the germline V gene (reference sequence). Trimming removed 4 bases from V and 7 bases from J; junction bases left unmatched: 11. The CDR3 contains 17 residues. CDR3 protein: CASSSGQGAFRGQPQHF. Written as DNA, the CDR3 is TGTGCCAGCAGCTCGGGACAGGGGGCCTTCCGAGGACAGCCCCAGCATTTT.

The chain uses TRBV7-2 and TRBJ2-5; a possible D gene is TRBD2 (6 bases). The germline V and J ends were trimmed by 4 bases and 5 bases, with 17 bases remaining between them. The CDR3 covers 15 residues. Germline-derived CDR1 and CDR2 are SGHTA and FQGNSA. The CDR3 DNA sequence: TGTGCCAGCAGCTCCTCCCGGGGAAGCGGGGAGACCCAGTACTTC. Its translation: CASSSSRGSGETQYF.

DNA of the CDR3: TGTGCCAGCAGCTCCCGACAGGGCGGCTACGAGCAGTACTTC. Encoded protein: CASSSRQGGYEQYF. The chain links TRBV7-2 to TRBJ2-7; 7 nucleotides align to TRBD1. The trim removed 4 bases at V and 3 bases at J, leaving 6 bases unmatched. This CDR3 is 14 amino acids long. Germline CDR1 and CDR2: SGHTA and FQGNSA.

The J gene is TRBJ1-1, the V gene TRBV19; TRBD1 is a possible D gene (5 bases). The CDR3 loop spans 12 amino acids. Trimming cost V 7 bases and J 4 bases, with 10 bases left between them. Germline V CDR1 and CDR2: LNHDA, SQIVND (reference sequence). This chain's CDR3 is CASTLRGTEAFF. The DNA of the CDR3 is TGTGCCAGTACCCTTAGGGGCACTGAAGCTTTCTTT.

This clone was detected once. This chain links TRBV27 with TRBJ2-7; possible D gene TRBD1, 6 bases. V gave up 0 bases and J gave up 0 bases, with 6 bases separating them. CDR3 length: 14 amino acids. Germline V gives CDR1 MNHEY, CDR2 SMNVEV (reference sequence). CDR3 nucleotide sequence: TGTGCCAGCAGTTTATCGGACAGCTCCTACGAGCAGTACTTC. Amino acids: CASSLSDSSYEQYF.

This rearrangement joins TRBV12-2 to TRBJ1-6; TRBD1 is taken as the D call from the table, unchecked against the DNA. TRBV12-2 is annotated as a pseudogene. The CDR3 length is 16 residues. The CDR3 loop is CASRLAGSGEGSPLHF. The CDR3 nucleotides are TGTGCAAGTCGCTTAGCAGGGTCAGGGGAAGGTTCACCCCTCCACTTT.

The CDR3 loop reads CASSQAGTSGAEQFF. CDR3 coding DNA: TGTGCCAGCAGCCAAGCCGGGACTAGCGGTGCTGAGCAGTTCTTC. The chain is built from TRBV3-1 (or the pseudogene TRBV3-2) and TRBJ2-1, with 11 positions matching TRBD2. The CDR3 loop spans 15 amino acids. Trimming removed 1 base from V and 9 bases from J; junction bases left unmatched: 5. The V gene's germline CDR1 is LGHDT and CDR2 YNNKEL (reference sequence).

V is TRBV24-1 and J is TRBJ2-3; weak D call: TRBD1 (6 bases). The V end was cut by 5 bases, the J end by 5 bases, with 13 bases between. This CDR3 comprises 14 residues. Germline V lookup: CDR1 KGHDR, CDR2 SFDVKD. Written as DNA, the CDR3 is TGTGCCACCAGTGGCTACACGGACAGAGATACGCAGTATTTT. Translating gives CATSGYTDRDTQYF.

This chain joins TRBV5-1 and TRBJ1-5; D gene uncertain. Trimming cost V 5 bases and J 6 bases, with 15 bases left between them. The CDR3 runs to 14 residues. In germline, CDR1 is SGHRS, CDR2 YFSETQ. The CDR3 DNA is TGCGCCAGCAGACTAACGGGGAGCGCTCAGCCCCAGCATTTT. Its translation is CASRLTGSAQPQHF.

The sample holds one count of this clone. The rearrangement joins TRBV7-9 to TRBJ1-5; D not resolved. Trimming took 5 bases from V and 5 from J, leaving 7 bases between them. Looked up from germline, CDR1 is SEHNR and CDR2 is FQNEAQ (reference sequence). There are 12 residues in the CDR3. This CDR3 is CASSLPDQPQHF. CDR3 in DNA: TGTGCCAGCAGCCTCCCCGATCAGCCCCAGCATTTT.

The chain carries TRBV20-1 and TRBJ1-5; no clear D. The CDR3 has 15 amino acids. Between the trimmed V and J ends, which lost 3 bases and 0 bases, there was a span of 12 bases. CDR1 DFQATT and CDR2 SNEGSKA come from the germline V gene (reference sequence). The CDR3 bases are TGCAGTGCTAGTTACAACGTTAATAGCAATCAGCCCCAGCATTTT. It encodes CSASYNVNSNQPQHF.

The J gene is TRBJ1-2, the V gene TRBV7-3; TRBD1 matches at 7 bases. Trimming removed 5 bases from V and 8 bases from J; junction bases left unmatched: 8. CDR1 and CDR2 from the germline V gene are SGHTA and FQGTGA. The CDR3 contains 13 residues. The CDR3 coding sequence is TGTGCCAGCAGCCAGACAGGGTTTGACGGCTACACCTTC. Translation gives CASSQTGFDGYTF.

The chain employs TRBV2 and TRBJ2-5; 12 bases are shared with TRBD2. In germline, CDR1 is SNHLY, CDR2 FYNNEI. The CDR3 loop spans 18 amino acids. Trimming at V came to 9 bases and at J to 7 bases, leaving 21 bases not matched to a gene. The CDR3 bases are TGTGCCAGGGACCGTGGACAGGTCGGACTAGCGGGGAGGGGGACCCAGTACTTC. This sequence encodes CARDRGQVGLAGRGTQYF. Complete variable domain (other parts from reference TRBV2 and TRBJ2-5): EPEVTQTPSHQVTQMGQEVILRCVPISNHLYFYWYRQILGQKVEFLVSFYNNEISEKSEIFDDQFSVERPDGSNFTLKIRSTKLEDSAMYFCARDRGQVGLAGRGTQYFGPGTRLLVL.

The gene calls are TRBV10-1 and TRBJ2-7; 9 bases agree with TRBD1. This CDR3 is 16 amino acids long. The ends lost 2 bases at V and 7 bases at J; junction bases unmatched: 12. Germline assignment: CDR1 WNHNN and CDR2 SYGVQD (reference sequence). For the CDR3, the DNA is TGCGCCAGCAGTGAGCACCCCGGGACAGGGTCCAAGGAGCAGTACTTC. The encoded protein is CASSEHPGTGSKEQYF.

This chain's CDR3 is CASSHRILATDEQFF. The CDR3 region has the DNA TGTGCCAGCAGTCATAGGATACTAGCGACCGATGAGCAGTTCTTC. This chain joins TRBV6-4 and TRBJ2-1; 7 positions match TRBD2. Per germline, CDR1 MRHNA and CDR2 SNTAGT. With 5 bases clipped from V and 8 bases from J, the junction kept 12 bases outside the gene matches. The CDR3 has 15 amino acids.

J is TRBJ2-1 and V is TRBV30, with a possible D match to TRBD2 (5 bases). The CDR3 spans 14 residues. Germline CDR1 reads GTSNPN; CDR2 reads SVGIG (reference sequence). V dropped 5 bases and J dropped 7 bases, with 18 bases sitting between them. This CDR3 is CAWAPPGRRNEQFF. In DNA, the CDR3 is TGTGCCTGGGCGCCCCCGGGGAGAAGGAATGAGCAGTTCTTC.

This sequence joins TRBV5-1 and TRBJ1-6; D gene ambiguous. The V end lost 4 bases, the J end lost 7 bases, and 12 bases lay between the germline ends. Germline CDR1 and CDR2: SGHRS and YFSETQ. The CDR3 consists of 14 residues. This CDR3 is CASSQDGKNSPLHF. CDR3 DNA sequence: TGCGCCAGCAGCCAGGACGGGAAGAATTCACCCCTCCACTTT.

This clone came up once. The V gene is TRBV5-6, the J gene TRBJ1-2; D is undetermined. Germline CDR1 reads SGHDT; CDR2 reads YYEEEE. V lost 1 base and J lost 2, with 18 bases in between. This CDR3 is 17 amino acids long. This chain's CDR3 is CASSLYLSGGLNYGYTF. The CDR3 bases are TGTGCCAGCAGCTTGTATCTCTCCGGAGGCCTAAACTATGGCTACACCTTC.

This chain links TRBV12-3 or TRBV12-4 with TRBJ2-7; D gene ambiguous. The V gene lost 3 bases and the J gene lost 4 bases, with 10 bases spanning the gap. This CDR3 spans 13 amino acids. CDR3 in amino acids: CASSLETVYEQYF. CDR3 nucleotide sequence: TGTGCCAGCAGTTTGGAGACCGTGTACGAGCAGTACTTC.

The V and J genes are TRBV2 and TRBJ1-4; D is undetermined. The length of the CDR3 is 15 residues. Germline assignment: CDR1 SNHLY and CDR2 FYNNEI. Trimming took off 7 bases at V and 7 bases at J, with 19 bases between the two ends. The CDR3 region is CASTLNRPPGEKLFF. CDR3 DNA sequence: TGTGCCAGCACCCTAAATAGGCCCCCAGGTGAAAAACTGTTTTTT.